This T cell receptor beta chain derives from a study of control samples from healthy donors and cancer patients. TCRdb's table, derived via immunoSEQ multiplex PCR, lists solely in-frame clones and lacks some. The sample shows 50,000 to 65,000 clones, 90% of them seen only once. The sample consisted of PBMCs. This TCR came from a woman in her forties or fifties with colorectal cancer.

CDR3: CAWISTDQNTGELFF. The CDR3 nucleotides are TGTGCCTGGATTTCGACAGACCAGAACACCGGGGAGCTGTTTTTT. The rearrangement uses TRBV30 and TRBJ2-2, with D possibly matching TRBD1 (5 bases). Between the trimmed V and J ends, which lost 4 bases and 1 base, there was a span of 13 bases. This CDR3 contains 15 residues. The germline V gene encodes CDR1 GTSNPN and CDR2 SVGIG (reference sequence).